This T cell receptor beta chain comes out of a study of shared clonotypes between healthy human individuals. Turning to the study itself: The donor pool was made up of a couple of women and a few men aged 18 to 49.

Study results and limitations: Researchers sampled only blood; tissue repertoires likely differ.

Concerning this clone: The target antigen is unknown.

The CDR3 runs to 16 residues. From germline, CDR1 is SGHTA and CDR2 FQGNSA. V was pared by 5 bases and J by 0 bases, with 17 bases between. Per the study methods: Filtering differed since immunoSEQ provided only junctions, with no quality scores. The data were produced by immunoSEQ multiplex PCR, yet TCRdb's version contains in-frame clones alone and is incomplete. Clonal size and the V and J genes are those of that table, whereas D and trimming came from the DNA. Among approximately 840,000 clones listed, roughly 96% were seen once. Selected positively for CCR7 and CD45RO-negative, naive CD8 cells excluded terminally differentiated effector memory CD45RA+ cells.

The receptor was isolated from a man aged 30 to 39 in good health. V and J are TRBV7-2 and TRBJ2-7; D unresolved. Sequenced sample: naive CD8+ T cells sorted from blood. Written as DNA, the CDR3 is TGTGCCAGCAGCCAGGCGGCGAGAACCAGCTCCTACGAGCAGTACTTC. It translates to CASSQAARTSSYEQYF.